This T cell receptor beta chain was profiled in a study of T-cell memory formation after mild COVID-19. Findings of the study overall: Memory from before infection featured some responding clones, which suggests cross-reactive memory joined. Among clones peaking at day 37 in the second wave, SARS-CoV-2 specificity remained unconfirmed.

This clonotype turned up a few times. What it binds is unknown. V lost 5 bases to trimming and J lost 5 bases, with 15 bases between them. In germline, CDR1 is MDHEN, CDR2 SYDVKM. The CDR3 totals 14 residues. Constant-segment primers served in 5'RACE that generated TCR alpha and TCR beta cDNA libraries bearing sample barcodes and UMIs. Using its own MiXCR run on the 5' RACE reads, TCRdb lists one record per CDR3 protein. Of hundreds of thousands of distinct CDR3 sequences in the sample, roughly 15% were seen once. The receptor was isolated from a man younger than 30 who had mild COVID-19 (a few samples of this study predate the infection). Cell type and time point are not known. V and J are TRBV28 and TRBJ2-5, with D possibly being TRBD1 (6 bases). The sample comprised PBMCs or a T cell subset sorted from them (not recorded which). The CDR3 nucleotides read TGTGCCAGCAGTGCCCCAGGGGACGGGGAGACCCAGTACTTC. Protein product: CASSAPGDGETQYF. The full variable domain, with the rest looked up from reference TRBV28 and TRBJ2-5, is DVKVTQSSRYLVKRTGEKVFLECVQDMDHENMFWYRQDPGLGLRLIYFSYDVKMKEKGDIPEGYSVSREKKERFSLILESASTNQTSMYLCASSAPGDGETQYFGPGTRLLVL.